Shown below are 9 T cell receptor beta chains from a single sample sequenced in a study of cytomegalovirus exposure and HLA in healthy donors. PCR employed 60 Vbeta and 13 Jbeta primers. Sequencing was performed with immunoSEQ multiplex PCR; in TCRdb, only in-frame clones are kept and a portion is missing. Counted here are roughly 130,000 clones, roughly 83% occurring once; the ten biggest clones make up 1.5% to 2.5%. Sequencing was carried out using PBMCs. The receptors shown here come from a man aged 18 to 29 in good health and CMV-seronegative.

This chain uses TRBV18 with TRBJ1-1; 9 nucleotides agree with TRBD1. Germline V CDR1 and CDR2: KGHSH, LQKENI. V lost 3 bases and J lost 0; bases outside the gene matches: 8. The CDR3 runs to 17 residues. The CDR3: CASSPVLGQGMNTEAFF. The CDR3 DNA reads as TGTGCCAGCTCACCGGTACTCGGACAGGGGATGAACACTGAAGCTTTCTTT.

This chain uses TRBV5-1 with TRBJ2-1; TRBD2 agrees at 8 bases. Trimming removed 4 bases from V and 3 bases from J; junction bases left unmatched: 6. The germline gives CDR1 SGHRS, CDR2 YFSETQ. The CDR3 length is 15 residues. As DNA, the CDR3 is TGCGCCAGCAGCCCCACTAGCGGCTACTACAATGAGCAGTTCTTC. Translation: CASSPTSGYYNEQFF.

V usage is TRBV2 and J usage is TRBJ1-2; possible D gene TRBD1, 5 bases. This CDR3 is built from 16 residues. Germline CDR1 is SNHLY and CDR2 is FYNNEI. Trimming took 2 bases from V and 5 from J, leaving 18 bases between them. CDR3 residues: CASSERAGAGLYGYTF. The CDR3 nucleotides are TGTGCCAGCAGTGAACGGGCCGGGGCGGGGCTATATGGCTACACCTTC.

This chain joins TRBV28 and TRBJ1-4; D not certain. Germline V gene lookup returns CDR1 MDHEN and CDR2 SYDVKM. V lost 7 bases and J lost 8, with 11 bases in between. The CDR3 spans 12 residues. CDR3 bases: TGTGCCAGCACCCCCCCGGGAGAAAAACTGTTTTTT. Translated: CASTPPGEKLFF.

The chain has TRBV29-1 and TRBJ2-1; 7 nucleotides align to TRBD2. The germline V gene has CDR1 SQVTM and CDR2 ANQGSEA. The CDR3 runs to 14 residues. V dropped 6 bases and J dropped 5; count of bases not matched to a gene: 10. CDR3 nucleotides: TGCAGCGTCGATGGGTTGGCGGGAGACAATGAGCAGTTCTTC. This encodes CSVDGLAGDNEQFF.

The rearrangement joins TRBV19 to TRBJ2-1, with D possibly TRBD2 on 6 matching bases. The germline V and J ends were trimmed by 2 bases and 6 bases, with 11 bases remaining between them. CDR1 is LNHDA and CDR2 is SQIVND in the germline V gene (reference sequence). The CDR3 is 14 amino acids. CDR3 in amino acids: CASSITSQINEQFF. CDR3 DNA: TGTGCCAGTAGTATAACTAGCCAGATCAATGAGCAGTTCTTC.

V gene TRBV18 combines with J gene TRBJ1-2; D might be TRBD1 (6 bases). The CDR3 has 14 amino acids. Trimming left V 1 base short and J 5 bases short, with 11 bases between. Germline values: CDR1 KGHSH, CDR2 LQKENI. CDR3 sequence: CASSPRSGDYGYTF. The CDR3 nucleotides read TGTGCCAGCTCACCACGTTCAGGGGATTATGGCTACACCTTC.

The CDR3 spells CASSFSGVVTEAFF. CDR3 nucleotide sequence: TGTGCCAGCAGCTTTTCAGGGGTTGTCACTGAAGCTTTCTTT. The gene calls are TRBV5-4 and TRBJ1-1, with a tentative D call TRBD1 (6 bases). This CDR3 has 14 residues. The V gene's germline CDR1 is SGHNT and CDR2 YYREEE (reference sequence). Trimming shortened V by 2 bases and J by 4 bases, and 12 bases separated the two germline ends.

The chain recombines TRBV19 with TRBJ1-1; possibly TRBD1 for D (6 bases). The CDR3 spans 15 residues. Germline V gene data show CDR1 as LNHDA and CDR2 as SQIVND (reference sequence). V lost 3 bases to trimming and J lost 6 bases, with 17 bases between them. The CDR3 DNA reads TGTGCCAGTAGTATGAGAGGGGGGGATTTGTCTGAAGCTTTCTTT. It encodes CASSMRGGDLSEAFF. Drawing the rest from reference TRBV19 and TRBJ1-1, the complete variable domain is DGGITQSPKYLFRKEGQNVTLSCEQNLNHDAMYWYRQDPGQGLRLIYYSQIVNDFQKGDIAEGYSVSREKKESFPLTVTSAQKNPTAFYLCASSMRGGDLSEAFFGQGTRLTVV.